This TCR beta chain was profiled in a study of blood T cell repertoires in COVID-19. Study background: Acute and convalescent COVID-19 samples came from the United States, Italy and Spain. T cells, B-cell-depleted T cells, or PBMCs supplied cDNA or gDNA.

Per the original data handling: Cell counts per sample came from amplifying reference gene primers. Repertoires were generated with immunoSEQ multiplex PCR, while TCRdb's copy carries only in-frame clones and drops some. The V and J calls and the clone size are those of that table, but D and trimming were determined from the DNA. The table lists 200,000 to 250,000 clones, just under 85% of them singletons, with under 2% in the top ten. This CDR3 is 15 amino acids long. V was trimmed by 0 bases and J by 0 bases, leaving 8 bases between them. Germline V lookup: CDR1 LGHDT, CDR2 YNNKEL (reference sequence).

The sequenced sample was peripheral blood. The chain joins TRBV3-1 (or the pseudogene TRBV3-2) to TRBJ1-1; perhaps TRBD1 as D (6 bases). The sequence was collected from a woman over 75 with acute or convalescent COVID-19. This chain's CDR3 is CASSQDRGLNTEAFF. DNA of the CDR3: TGTGCCAGCAGCCAAGACAGGGGCCTGAACACTGAAGCTTTCTTT.